Listed here are 17 T cell receptor beta chains from one sample, sequenced in a study of T cell responses to AZD1222 COVID-19 vaccine. The table came from immunoSEQ multiplex PCR; TCRdb's copy has only in-frame clones and leaves some out. Here the sample spans approximately 100,000 clones, 91% being singletons. Specimen: peripheral blood, collected on day 0 of AZD1222 vaccination. These receptor sequences come from an adult in good health.

The chain joins TRBV2 to TRBJ2-1, with D hard to call. V lost 4 bases to trimming and J lost 0 bases, with 7 bases between them. Germline CDR1 is SNHLY and CDR2 is FYNNEI. This CDR3 comprises 14 residues. The CDR3 bases are TGTGCCAGCAGTGCTCGAAGCTCCTACAATGAGCAGTTCTTC. Translation gives CASSARSSYNEQFF. Complete variable domain (other parts from reference TRBV2 and TRBJ2-1): EPEVTQTPSHQVTQMGQEVILRCVPISNHLYFYWYRQILGQKVEFLVSFYNNEISEKSEIFDDQFSVERPDGSNFTLKIRSTKLEDSAMYFCASSARSSYNEQFFGPGTRLTVL.

CDR3 in amino acids: CASSQPGLGLAENEQFF. The CDR3 DNA follows: TGTGCCAGCAGCCAACCCGGGCTGGGACTAGCGGAAAATGAGCAGTTCTTC. The chain employs TRBV4-2 and TRBJ2-1; 11 bases agree with TRBD2. The CDR3 covers 17 residues. From germline, CDR1 is LGHNA and CDR2 YNFKEQ. With V trimmed by 2 bases and J by 7 bases, 10 bases remained unmatched.

This rearrangement joins TRBV10-2 to TRBJ2-3, with a tentative D call TRBD2 (5 bases). V shed 4 bases and J shed 0 bases, with 8 bases lying between them. This CDR3 has 14 amino acids. Germline CDR1 is WSHSY and CDR2 is SAAADI. The CDR3 spells CASSASGSTDTQYF. In DNA, the CDR3 is TGCGCCAGCAGTGCCAGCGGTAGCACAGATACGCAGTATTTT.

This chain connects TRBV28 to TRBJ1-4, with 7 bases lining up with TRBD1. There are 14 residues in the CDR3. Germline loops: CDR1 MDHEN, CDR2 SYDVKM. V lost 5 bases, J lost 5 bases, and 5 bases stayed unmatched. CDR3 DNA: TGTGCCAGCAGTGGCGTACAGGGGAATGAAAAACTGTTTTTT. Its protein product is CASSGVQGNEKLFF.

This chain connects TRBV28 to TRBJ1-5; no clear D gene. The V and J ends lost 7 bases and 6 bases respectively, with 13 bases between them. The germline CDR1 and CDR2 sequences are MDHEN and SYDVKM. CDR3 length equals 13 residues. CDR3 residues: CASTLTYAQPQHF. CDR3 in DNA: TGTGCCAGCACCTTGACCTATGCTCAGCCCCAGCATTTT.

The chain carries TRBV19 and TRBJ2-3; possibly TRBD1 or TRBD2 for D (5 bases each). Trimming cost V 7 bases and J 0 bases, with 14 bases left between them. Germline CDR1 reads LNHDA; CDR2 reads SQIVND (reference sequence). This CDR3 spans 15 amino acids. CDR3 bases: TGTGCCAGTAACGAGGGGTCAACCAGCACAGATACGCAGTATTTT. Translated, it gives CASNEGSTSTDTQYF.

This chain uses TRBV28 with TRBJ1-3; D remains ambiguous. The CDR3 loop spans 12 amino acids. The germline V and J ends were trimmed by 10 bases and 0 bases, with 7 bases remaining between them. Germline-derived CDR1 and CDR2 are MDHEN and SYDVKM. The CDR3 sequence is CATAVSGNTIYF. Here the CDR3 DNA reads TGTGCCACCGCGGTCTCTGGAAACACCATATATTTT.

J is TRBJ2-7 and V is TRBV2; the D call may be TRBD1 or TRBD2 (5 bases each). This CDR3 comprises 15 residues. V was cut by 5 bases and J by 6 bases, with 20 bases left in between. Germline CDR1 SNHLY, CDR2 FYNNEI. The DNA for the CDR3 is TGTGCCAGCAGTATGCTTTGGACTGGGGGAGTCGAGCAGTACTTC. Its protein is CASSMLWTGGVEQYF.

The genes are TRBV6-5 and TRBJ2-7, with 9 bases identical to TRBD1. Germline CDR1 and CDR2: MNHEY and SVGAGI. The V segment lost 5 bases and the J segment 3 bases; nucleotides outside the gene matches: 5. The length of the CDR3 is 14 residues. In nucleotides, the CDR3 is TGTGCCAGCAGTAACTTGGGACAGGGCTACGAGCAGTACTTC. Residues: CASSNLGQGYEQYF.

The chain employs TRBV28 and TRBJ1-2, with D perhaps TRBD1 (5 bases). The CDR3 consists of 14 residues. The V and J ends lost 5 bases and 8 bases respectively, with 18 bases between them. The V gene's germline CDR1 is MDHEN and CDR2 SYDVKM. DNA of the CDR3: TGTGCCAGCAGTCCCCAAGTCGGGGGTCACGGCTACACCTTC. Encoded protein: CASSPQVGGHGYTF.

CDR3 nucleotides: TGTGCCAGTAGTATTGATCACAGGGGGCAAAATGAGCAGTTCTTC. As protein: CASSIDHRGQNEQFF. The rearrangement joins TRBV19 to TRBJ2-1; 9 bases line up with TRBD1. There are 15 residues in the CDR3. J gave up 7 bases and V 3 bases, and 7 bases lay outside the gene matches. The germline V gene has CDR1 LNHDA and CDR2 SQIVND (reference sequence).

The gene calls are TRBV5-4 and TRBJ1-6; D possibly corresponds to TRBD1 (6 bases). The CDR3 is made up of 17 amino acids. The germline V gene has CDR1 SGHNT and CDR2 YYREEE (reference sequence). The V end was cut by 4 bases, the J end by 3 bases, with 17 bases between. Here the CDR3 DNA reads TGTGCCAGCAGCCCGGGGTGGGCAGGGGACTATAATTCACCCCTCCACTTT. Translation gives CASSPGWAGDYNSPLHF.

The rearrangement joins TRBV7-2 to TRBJ1-4; D is perhaps TRBD1 (5 bases). Trimming took 5 bases from V and 0 from J, leaving 10 bases between them. Germline V gives CDR1 SGHTA, CDR2 FQGNSA. This CDR3 region has 15 residues. The CDR3 here is CASSTVQATNEKLFF. CDR3 nucleotide sequence: TGTGCCAGCAGCACAGTACAGGCAACTAATGAAAAACTGTTTTTT.

The gene calls are TRBV7-3 and TRBJ1-2; D is unresolved. V was trimmed by 2 bases and J by 8 bases, leaving 12 bases between them. CDR1 is SGHTA and CDR2 is FQGTGA in the germline V gene. The length of the CDR3 is 13 residues. CDR3 residues: CASSLGRNDGYTF. The CDR3, as DNA: TGTGCCAGCAGCTTAGGCAGGAACGACGGCTACACCTTC.

In DNA, the CDR3 is TGTGCCAGTAGTCCCTTAGCGGGAGGGCATAGTGAGCAGTTCTTC. It specifies CASSPLAGGHSEQFF. V gene TRBV19 combines with J gene TRBJ2-1; TRBD2 agrees at 11 bases. Germline lookup yields CDR1 LNHDA and CDR2 SQIVND (reference sequence). The CDR3 loop spans 15 amino acids. Germline trimming cut 5 bases from V and 9 bases from J; bases unmatched to any gene: 9.

The rearrangement joins TRBV6-1 to TRBJ1-5; a weak D match, TRBD1 (5 bases). The CDR3 is 14 amino acids. Germline CDR1 is MNHNS and CDR2 is SASEGT. V lost 0 bases, J lost 4 bases, and 7 bases lay in between. CDR3 sequence: CASSEATANQPQHF. The CDR3 nucleotides are TGTGCCAGCAGTGAAGCGACAGCTAATCAGCCCCAGCATTTT.

The chain links TRBV2 to TRBJ2-2, with 8 bases fitting TRBD2. V was clipped by 4 bases and J by 1 base; unmatched bases: 2. The germline V gene encodes CDR1 SNHLY and CDR2 FYNNEI. The CDR3 has 15 residues. The CDR3 bases are TGTGCCAGCAGTGTACTAGCGGTGAACACCGGGGAGCTGTTTTTT. Translating gives CASSVLAVNTGELFF.